Reported below is one TCR beta chain. The data stem from a study of blood T cell repertoires in COVID-19. Study information: Samples came from the United States, Italy and Spain, spanning acute and convalescent COVID-19. PBMCs, B-cell-depleted T cells, or T cells were the source of the cDNA or gDNA that made up the material.

The length of the CDR3 is 13 residues. Germline CDR1 is MNHEY and CDR2 is SVGAGI. V lost 6 bases and J 8 bases, leaving 14 bases between the germline ends. Original handling: Amplified reference gene primers provided the basis for estimating nucleated cell counts. Data came from immunoSEQ multiplex PCR; TCRdb stores just in-frame clones and leaves some out. D and trimming come from the DNA, and the V and J calls and clone size come from that table. The table includes about 330,000 clones, about 90% detected once. The sequence came from a man aged 18 to 30 who had recovered from COVID-19. This chain uses TRBV6-5 with TRBJ2-1; D is perhaps TRBD2 (6 bases). Sequencing used peripheral blood. CDR3 amino acids: CASSRDSAYEQFF. The CDR3 bases are TGTGCCAGCAGCCGGGACTCTGCGTATGAGCAGTTCTTC.